The 23 T cell receptor beta chains given below trace back to one sample, sequenced in a study of OX40 agonist ivuxolimab in advanced cancers. Repertoires were generated with immunoSEQ multiplex PCR, while TCRdb's copy carries only in-frame clones and drops some. The sample includes around 110,000 clones, around 95% seen only once; the top ten take more than 0.15%. The input for sequencing was CD4+ or CD8+ T cells sorted from blood, taken in a trial of the OX40 agonist ivuxolimab. The receptors derive from an adult with an advanced solid tumor such as melanoma, head and neck, liver or kidney cancer.

The rearrangement uses TRBV7-2 and TRBJ1-2; tentative D call: TRBD1 (5 bases). Trimming stripped 2 bases from V and 1 base from J, with 8 bases between. The germline V gene encodes CDR1 SGHTA and CDR2 FQGNSA. The CDR3 sequence is 14 residues long. The CDR3 DNA reads TGTGCCAGCAGCTTAATCAGGGTTAACTATGGCTACACCTTC. This codes for CASSLIRVNYGYTF.

CDR3 bases: TGTGCCAGCTCACCGAACTCAGGGGCGGGCACTGAAGCTTTCTTT. It translates to CASSPNSGAGTEAFF. The V and J genes are TRBV18 and TRBJ1-1, with D perhaps matching TRBD1 (6 bases). Germline CDR1 reads KGHSH; CDR2 reads LQKENI. The CDR3 has 15 amino acids. The ends were cut back, 3 bases at V and 4 bases at J, with 15 bases in the middle.

The rearrangement joins TRBV10-3 to TRBJ2-3, with TRBD1 matching over 8 bases. The trim removed 6 bases at V and 2 bases at J, leaving 10 bases unmatched. The length of the CDR3 is 16 residues. Germline CDR1 ENHRY, CDR2 SYGVKD. DNA for the CDR3: TGTGCCATCAGCGAACCGGGACAGGATACCACAGATACGCAGTATTTT. This gives the protein CAISEPGQDTTDTQYF.

The genes are TRBV28 and TRBJ1-2; TRBD1 aligns across 7 bases. Looked up from germline, CDR1 is MDHEN and CDR2 is SYDVKM. This CDR3 spans 14 amino acids. V shed 6 bases and J 1 base; nucleotides not matched to a gene: 5. The CDR3 coding sequence is TGTGCCAGCAGGCCCGGGACAGTTAACTATGGCTACACCTTC. It is translated as CASRPGTVNYGYTF.

The chain couples TRBV19 to TRBJ2-3; D is perhaps TRBD2 (7 bases). Germline CDR1 and CDR2: LNHDA and SQIVND (reference sequence). CDR3 length: 13 amino acids. The V end was cut by 10 bases, the J end by 1 base, with 12 bases between. CDR3 DNA: TGTGCCACCCGGGGGGCGGGCACAGATACGCAGTATTTT. It translates to CATRGAGTDTQYF.

This clone was counted once. The chain recombines TRBV7-2 with TRBJ2-5; D possibly corresponds to TRBD2 (7 bases). The CDR3 contains 16 residues. Trimming pared 5 bases from V and 2 bases from J, leaving 18 bases between. The germline V gene has CDR1 SGHTA and CDR2 FQGNSA. CDR3 loop: CASSLRGAGIQETQYF. The CDR3 DNA follows: TGTGCCAGCAGCCTCCGGGGGGCAGGGATACAAGAGACCCAGTACTTC.

CDR3 protein: CASSLHRETQYF. The CDR3, as DNA: TGTGCCAGCAGTTTACACAGAGAGACCCAGTACTTC. The chain couples TRBV27 to TRBJ2-5; D unclear. The CDR3 sequence is 12 residues long. Germline assignment: CDR1 MNHEY and CDR2 SMNVEV (reference sequence). Trimming shortened V by 2 bases and J by 4 bases, and 5 bases separated the two germline ends.

This chain uses TRBV6-4 with TRBJ2-3; TRBD1 is a possible D gene (5 bases). Trimming left V 5 bases short and J 1 base short, with 13 bases between. This CDR3 contains 15 residues. Germline values: CDR1 MRHNA, CDR2 SNTAGT. In DNA form, the CDR3 reads TGTGCCAGCAGTATAGCAGGGTTTGGCACAGATACGCAGTATTTT. It is translated as CASSIAGFGTDTQYF.

The chain joins TRBV7-2 to TRBJ1-4; D gene uncertain. Germline assignment: CDR1 SGHTA and CDR2 FQGNSA. The CDR3 loop spans 15 amino acids. V was trimmed by 1 base and J by 5 bases, leaving 11 bases between them. CDR3 nucleotides: TGTGCCAGCAGCTTAGTAAGAGGGTCAAATGAAAAACTGTTTTTT. This sequence encodes CASSLVRGSNEKLFF.

This chain connects TRBV9 to TRBJ2-5; no reliable D call. Matching the DNA end better, TRBJ2-7 makes the J call doubtful. CDR3 length: 13 residues. Per germline, CDR1 SGDLS and CDR2 YYNGEE. The CDR3 DNA sequence: TGTGCCAGCAGCGTAGAGAGTGGGTACGAGCAGTACTTC. Its translation is CASSVESGYEQYF.

The chain has TRBV11-2 and TRBJ2-2, with 7 nucleotides matching TRBD2. Trimming cost V 5 bases and J 0 bases; bases outside gene matches: 6. Looked up from germline, CDR1 is SGHAT and CDR2 is FQNNGV. This CDR3 comprises 16 residues. The DNA for the CDR3 is TGTGCCAGCAGCGCCGAACTAGCGCCGAACACCGGGGAGCTGTTTTTT. Its translation: CASSAELAPNTGELFF.

The chain is built from TRBV28 and TRBJ2-3; a possible D gene is TRBD1 (5 bases). Trimming removed 6 bases at V and 4 bases at J, with 20 bases between. This CDR3 contains 16 residues. Germline V lookup: CDR1 MDHEN, CDR2 SYDVKM. The DNA for the CDR3 is TGTGCCAGCAGCCGCAGTGGGGCAGGGTGGTCAGATACGCAGTATTTT. It codes for CASSRSGAGWSDTQYF.

The chain has TRBV15 and TRBJ2-7; 7 bases map to TRBD1. The length of the CDR3 is 15 residues. V dropped 4 bases and J dropped 1; count of bases not matched to a gene: 7. Germline CDR1 is LNHNV and CDR2 is YYDKDF (reference sequence). CDR3 loop: CATSKPSGGSYEQYF. The CDR3 nucleotides are TGTGCCACCAGCAAGCCTTCAGGGGGTTCCTACGAGCAGTACTTC. Using reference TRBV15 and TRBJ2-7 for the parts outside the CDR3, the full variable domain is DAMVIQNPRYQVTQFGKPVTLSCSQTLNHNVMYWYQQKSSQAPKLLFHYYDKDFNNEADTPDNFQSRRPNTSFCFLDIRSPGLGDTAMYLCATSKPSGGSYEQYFGPGTRLTVT.

The rearrangement joins TRBV28 to TRBJ1-2, with 8 bases fitting TRBD1. Germline V gene sequence: CDR1 MDHEN, CDR2 SYDVKM. V was clipped by 5 bases and J by 3 bases; unmatched bases: 5. The CDR3 sequence is 14 residues long. CDR3 residues: CASSPQGAYYGYTF. As DNA, the CDR3 is TGTGCCAGCAGTCCTCAGGGGGCGTACTATGGCTACACCTTC.

The chain's CDR3 is CASSPRLADQYF. The CDR3 nucleotides are TGTGCCAGCAGCCCCCGACTAGCGGACCAGTATTTT. V gene TRBV7-9 combines with J gene TRBJ2-3; 9 bases fit TRBD2. The V segment lost 5 bases and the J segment 12 bases; nucleotides outside the gene matches: 6. The V gene's germline CDR1 is SEHNR and CDR2 FQNEAQ (reference sequence). The length of the CDR3 is 12 residues. Based on the CDR3 plus reference TRBV7-9 and TRBJ2-3, the full variable domain is DTGVSQNPRHKITKRGQNVTFRCDPISEHNRLYWYRQTLGQGPEFLTYFQNEAQLEKSRLLSDRFSAERPKGSFSTLEIQRTEQGDSAMYLCASSPRLADQYFGPGTRLTVL.

The gene calls are TRBV6-1 and TRBJ2-7; 9 bases are shared with TRBD2. Germline CDR1 reads MNHNS; CDR2 reads SASEGT. Trimming cost V 4 bases and J 2 bases; bases outside gene matches: 6. This CDR3 has 15 residues. This CDR3 reads CASSGLAGFPYEQYF. The CDR3 DNA reads as TGTGCCAGCAGTGGCCTAGCGGGATTCCCCTACGAGCAGTACTTC.

CDR3 protein: CASSFSISGVYEQYF. The CDR3 bases are TGTGCCAGCAGCTTCTCAATATCTGGAGTCTACGAGCAGTACTTC. The J gene is TRBJ2-7, the V gene TRBV5-8; D ambiguous. Germline CDR1 is SGHTS and CDR2 is YDEGEE. The CDR3 extends over 15 amino acids. The V end was cut by 2 bases, the J end by 3 bases, with 15 bases between.

The chain is built from TRBV28 and TRBJ1-1; TRBD1 matches 9 bases. CDR1 and CDR2 (germline): MDHEN, SYDVKM. V was clipped by 5 bases and J by 5 bases; unmatched bases: 9. CDR3 size: 15 residues. The chain's CDR3 is CASSPQGQGGTEAFF. DNA of the CDR3: TGTGCCAGCAGTCCCCAGGGACAGGGCGGGACTGAAGCTTTCTTT.

The chain links TRBV19 to TRBJ2-7, with 8 nucleotides matching TRBD1. This CDR3 spans 13 amino acids. Unmatched junction bases numbered 4, after V lost 6 bases and J lost 3 bases. CDR1 LNHDA and CDR2 SQIVND come from the germline V gene (reference sequence). CDR3 nucleotide sequence: TGTGCCAGTAGCCCACAGGGGGACTACGAGCAGTACTTC. Translation gives CASSPQGDYEQYF.

V gene TRBV7-2 combines with J gene TRBJ2-2; no clear D gene. Trimming cost V 2 bases and J 8 bases, with 12 bases left between them. The CDR3 covers 14 residues. Germline CDR1 is SGHTA and CDR2 is FQGNSA. Here the CDR3 reads CASSLRRLGGELFF. In nucleotides, the CDR3 is TGTGCCAGCAGCTTACGCAGGCTGGGTGGGGAGCTGTTTTTT.

This chain joins TRBV5-4 and TRBJ2-7, with D tentatively TRBD1 or TRBD2 (5 bases each). This CDR3 has 14 amino acids. Germline V gene sequence: CDR1 SGHNT, CDR2 YYREEE (reference sequence). Deletions cut 2 bases from V and 2 bases from J, with 11 bases between. As DNA, the CDR3 is TGTGCCAGCAGCTTAAATAAGGGACCCTACGAGCAGTACTTC. Translating gives CASSLNKGPYEQYF. The entire variable domain, with the rest obtained from reference TRBV5-4 and TRBJ2-7, is as follows: ETGVTQSPTHLIKTRGQQVTLRCSSQSGHNTVSWYQQALGQGPQFIFQYYREEENGRGNFPPRFSGLQFPNYSSELNVNALELDDSALYLCASSLNKGPYEQYFGPGTRLTVT.

The V gene is TRBV28, the J gene TRBJ2-7, with D possibly being TRBD1 (6 bases). The CDR3 has 12 residues. Trimming left V 7 bases short and J 4 bases short, with 11 bases between. Germline CDR1 is MDHEN and CDR2 is SYDVKM. The CDR3 sequence is CASNQGGYEQYF. The CDR3 bases are TGTGCCAGCAACCAAGGGGGTTACGAGCAGTACTTC.

This chain connects TRBV18 to TRBJ2-7, with D uncertain. The CDR3 consists of 14 residues. V lost 1 base and J 6 bases, leaving 13 bases between the germline ends. Germline CDR1 and CDR2: KGHSH and LQKENI. The CDR3 sequence is CASSPQEQVSEQYF. In DNA, the CDR3 is TGTGCCAGCTCACCACAAGAGCAGGTCAGCGAGCAGTACTTC.